This T cell receptor beta chain came from a study of post-analysis software for immune sequencing data. Findings of the study overall: About 5 TRBV segments occurring more often in patients than controls included TRBV5-6, TRBV5-1 and TRBV20-1. Samples made in the same batch grouped tightly together by F measure.

CDR1 and CDR2 from the germline V gene are DFQATT and SNEGSKA (reference sequence). The CDR3 runs 15 residues. The V and J ends lost 1 base and 2 bases respectively, with 15 bases between them. This clonotype was counted a few times. The target antigen is unknown. Carried by the TCR beta cDNA libraries were unique molecular identifiers. Each CDR3 protein gets one entry after TCRdb re-called the PCR reads with MiXCR. Of 750,000 to 950,000 distinct CDR3 sequences in the sample, 35% to 55% were seen once. The chain combines TRBV20-1 with TRBJ2-7; D assignment may be TRBD1 or TRBD2 (5 bases each). The clonotype originates from a girl aged 10 to 17 with multiple sclerosis. The sample was blood. In nucleotides, the CDR3 is TGCAGTGCTAGAGGCCCGGGGCTGTTCCCCTACGAGCAGTACTTC. Its protein product is CSARGPGLFPYEQYF.